The T cell receptor beta chain under discussion was sequenced for a study of cytomegalovirus exposure and HLA in healthy donors. A few counts support this clone. V dropped 3 bases and J dropped 0 bases, with 12 bases sitting between them. CDR1 is MRHNA, CDR2 SNTAGT, per germline. The CDR3 has 15 amino acids. Primers for the PCR totalled 60 Vbeta and 13 Jbeta. TCRdb keeps only in-frame clones here, not all; method: immunoSEQ multiplex PCR. The table includes around 110,000 clones, over 8% detected once. The sequencing input was PBMCs. This sequence originates from a man aged 25-45 years in good health and CMV-seronegative. The chain employs TRBV6-4 and TRBJ2-7; D may be TRBD1 (6 bases). The CDR3 DNA reads TGTGCCAGCAGTGAAGATGGGACATCCTCCTACGAGCAGTACTTC. Encoded protein: CASSEDGTSSYEQYF.